The 2 T cell receptor beta chains below all came from one sample that was sequenced in a study of spatial heterogeneity in lung cancer. Study results and limitations: Counts of expanded alpha and beta TCRs within tumors tracked the tumor nonsynonymous mutation count.

TCRdb fed the 5' RACE reads into MiXCR, producing one record per CDR3 protein. The data contain about 18,000 distinct CDR3 sequences, 7.5% of them singletons. Their specific antigens are unknown. Specified time point: sample taken at primary tumor resection. The sample was lung tumor tissue, taken at surgery. The receptors stem from a male donor with early-stage non-small cell lung cancer.

This clonotype was detected a few times. The gene calls are TRBV5-6 and TRBJ1-1; D remains unclear. This CDR3 spans 12 amino acids. V dropped 5 bases and J dropped 11 bases, with 16 bases sitting between them. The V gene's germline CDR1 is SGHDT and CDR2 YYEEEE. The CDR3 loop reads CASRVSGSRAFF. CDR3 in DNA: TGTGCCAGCAGAGTTTCAGGTTCCCGCGCTTTCTTT.

This clonotype was observed many times. The rearrangement joins TRBV2 to TRBJ2-3; D is unresolved. Germline-derived CDR1 and CDR2 are SNHLY and FYNNEI. Trimming removed 3 bases from V and 6 bases from J, with 10 bases in between. This CDR3 spans 13 amino acids. The CDR3 loop reads CASSEDLRDTQYF. The CDR3 DNA reads as TGTGCCAGCAGTGAGGATCTCCGGGATACGCAGTATTTT.